This T cell receptor beta chain was retrieved from a study of response to subunit inactivated influenza vaccine. This clonotype was recorded a few times. Its matching antigen is unknown. Trimming removed 0 bases at V and 1 base at J, with 11 bases between. Germline V gene lookup returns CDR1 SGDLS and CDR2 YYNGEE. This CDR3 has 16 amino acids. General study findings and limits: With each seasonal influenza vaccination, the authors suggested, few new T cells are recruited.

TCRdb re-analysed the RT-PCR reads in MiXCR, keeping a single row per CDR3 protein. In the table there are 500,000 to 600,000 distinct CDR3 sequences, 14% of which are singletons. The J gene is TRBJ2-1, the V gene TRBV9; perhaps TRBD2 as D (6 bases). The starting material was PBMCs from blood, obtained 12 days after vaccination. This clonotype was obtained from a man over 45 who received an inactivated influenza vaccine. The DNA of the CDR3 is TGTGCCAGCAGCGTAGATTCGGGAGCGTCCTACAATGAGCAGTTCTTC. This encodes CASSVDSGASYNEQFF. The complete variable domain, with remaining parts taken from reference TRBV9 and TRBJ2-1, reads DSGVTQTPKHLITATGQRVTLRCSPRSGDLSVYWYQQSLDQGLQFLIQYYNGEERAKGNILERFSAQQFPDLHSELNLSSLELGDSALYFCASSVDSGASYNEQFFGPGTRLTVL.